These T cell receptor beta chains were read from a single sample in a study of blood T cell repertoires in COVID-19. Profiling relied on immunoSEQ multiplex PCR, and the TCRdb table lists in-frame clones only, not all of them. The sample contains some 58,000 clones, approximately 80% of which appear only once. Source material: peripheral blood. These receptors originate from a man aged 50-60 years with COVID-19, enrolled during active disease. The conserved cysteine and the conserved F or W are not part of the CDR3 here. Clone size is given for some rows only: seen once, a few or many times, or a class if the clone is expanded.

CDR3: ASSLGGGVQF
size: once
V: TRBV11-3
J: TRBJ2-1

CDR3: AWSGSGRANEQF
size: -
V: TRBV30
J: TRBJ2-1

CDR3: ASSLDRTYEQY
size: -
V: TRBV5-1
J: TRBJ2-7

CDR3: ASSQASGETQY
size: -
V: TRBV3-1/TRBV3-2
J: TRBJ2-5

CDR3: ASSLSRAGWNTEAF
size: -
V: TRBV27
J: TRBJ1-1

CDR3: ASRGRSGNTIY
size: -
V: TRBV6-5
J: TRBJ1-3

CDR3: ASSQFGLAGYEQY
size: -
V: TRBV4-1
J: TRBJ2-7

CDR3: ASSQNSQGNQPQH
size: -
V: TRBV3-1/TRBV3-2
J: TRBJ1-5

CDR3: ASSYEIASDTQY
size: -
V: TRBV6-6
J: TRBJ2-3

CDR3: ASSGDRSTNEKLF
size: -
V: TRBV6-5
J: TRBJ1-4

CDR3: ASSEGNRQGANGYT
size: -
V: TRBV28
J: TRBJ1-2

CDR3: ASSPRDYGYT
size: -
V: TRBV5-1
J: TRBJ1-2

CDR3: AWGLVYEQY
size: -
V: TRBV30
J: TRBJ2-7

CDR3: ASSDRNYGYT
size: once
V: TRBV5-1
J: TRBJ1-2

CDR3: ASSTLSLTSGSPEQY
size: once
V: TRBV14
J: TRBJ2-7

CDR3: ASSSRQGARGNEQF
size: -
V: TRBV7-2
J: TRBJ2-1

CDR3: AWSATGAGGQPQH
size: -
V: TRBV30
J: TRBJ1-5

CDR3: ASSLEGSSYEQY
size: -
V: TRBV5-1
J: TRBJ2-7

CDR3: ASSLGAGQPQH
size: -
V: TRBV5-1
J: TRBJ1-5

CDR3: ASSGTSGRPGSYNEQF
size: -
V: TRBV6-1
J: TRBJ2-1

CDR3: AWRQRFNLEGYT
size: -
V: TRBV30
J: TRBJ1-2

CDR3: ASSLVDIGYT
size: -
V: TRBV5-5
J: TRBJ1-2

CDR3: ASSPGLAGKEQF
size: -
V: TRBV18
J: TRBJ2-1

CDR3: ASSPPPGLAGVEQY
size: -
V: TRBV18
J: TRBJ2-7

CDR3: ASSYAMAGFHEQF
size: once
V: TRBV27
J: TRBJ2-1

CDR3: ASLRWQGAASSYNEQF
size: few
V: TRBV12-5
J: TRBJ2-1

CDR3: ASNRQGARNTIY
size: -
V: TRBV28
J: TRBJ1-3

CDR3: ASSLDERGVGY
size: -
V: TRBV12-3/TRBV12-4
J: TRBJ1-3

CDR3: ASSPQGGGRTDTQY
size: -
V: TRBV4-2
J: TRBJ2-3

CDR3: ASSEQVGGLGQPQH
size: -
V: TRBV2
J: TRBJ1-5

CDR3: ASSIVLARPDTQY
size: -
V: TRBV19
J: TRBJ2-3

CDR3: ASSQAGSDTQY
size: -
V: TRBV4-1
J: TRBJ2-3

CDR3: ASSPVLRNEQF
size: -
V: TRBV28
J: TRBJ2-1

CDR3: ATRRENEQF
size: -
V: TRBV24-1
J: TRBJ2-1

CDR3: ASSALRDRGKQY
size: -
V: TRBV6-6
J: TRBJ2-7

CDR3: ASSQDPGQGVSPLH
size: -
V: TRBV4-3
J: TRBJ1-6

CDR3: ATSQAPKEKLF
size: -
V: TRBV15
J: TRBJ1-4

CDR3: ASSSTDTGARTEAF
size: -
V: TRBV5-8
J: TRBJ1-1

CDR3: SGLTSYRNEQF
size: -
V: TRBV29-1
J: TRBJ2-1

CDR3: ASSEGTSGANEQF
size: few
V: TRBV6-4
J: TRBJ2-1

CDR3: ASSLQQGGGETQY
size: -
V: TRBV5-4
J: TRBJ2-5

CDR3: ATSRSGPYNYGYT
size: -
V: TRBV15
J: TRBJ1-2

CDR3: ASSIGLLYSNQPQH
size: few
V: TRBV19
J: TRBJ1-5

CDR3: AIRSTGDTEAF
size: -
V: TRBV10-3
J: TRBJ1-1

CDR3: ASSQEPGGFAGELF
size: -
V: TRBV4-3
J: TRBJ2-2